The 20 T cell receptor beta chains reported below all come from one sample, sequenced in a study of blood T cell repertoires in COVID-19. TCRdb keeps only in-frame clones here, not all; method: immunoSEQ multiplex PCR. Here the sample spans just over 200,000 clones, about nine tenths being singletons. The sample taken for sequencing was peripheral blood. Source of these receptors: a man aged 80 or over with acute or convalescent COVID-19.

This chain joins TRBV11-2 and TRBJ2-1; D unresolved. Germline V gene data show CDR1 as SGHAT and CDR2 as FQNNGV. Trimming stripped 5 bases from V and 3 bases from J, with 14 bases between. CDR3 size: 15 residues. This CDR3 reads CASSPESGGYNEQFF. CDR3 nucleotides: TGTGCCAGCAGCCCCGAGTCAGGTGGCTACAATGAGCAGTTCTTC.

This chain uses TRBV18 with TRBJ2-5; TRBD1 matches 10 bases. In germline, CDR1 is KGHSH, CDR2 LQKENI. V lost 5 bases to trimming and J lost 5 bases; unmatched junction nucleotides: 5. CDR3 length: 14 amino acids. The CDR3 DNA follows: TGTGCCAGCTCATCTGGGACAGGGGCGGAGACCCAGTACTTC. It specifies CASSSGTGAETQYF.

V usage is TRBV6-5 and J usage is TRBJ2-7; 7 nucleotides align to TRBD2. CDR3 length: 13 amino acids. The junction had 7 bases not matched to a gene; V was cut back by 7 bases and J by 4 bases. The germline CDR1 and CDR2 sequences are MNHEY and SVGAGI. The CDR3, as DNA: TGTGCCAGCACCTTGACCGGGGGGTACGAGCAGTACGTC. It codes for CASTLTGGYEQYV.

J is TRBJ2-5 and V is TRBV7-9; tentatively, D is TRBD1 (5 bases). The germline V and J ends were trimmed by 3 bases and 2 bases, with 19 bases remaining between them. This CDR3 is built from 17 residues. Germline CDR1 SEHNR, CDR2 FQNEAQ (reference sequence). The CDR3 reads CASSFLVQVELQETQYF. In DNA, the CDR3 is TGTGCCAGCAGCTTTCTTGTACAGGTGGAGTTACAAGAGACCCAGTACTTC.

V usage is TRBV7-9 and J usage is TRBJ2-5, with D perhaps TRBD2 (5 bases). Trimming removed 4 bases at V and 0 bases at J, with 9 bases between. This CDR3 comprises 14 residues. Germline V gives CDR1 SEHNR, CDR2 FQNEAQ (reference sequence). The CDR3 sequence is CASSSTGNQETQYF. Here the CDR3 DNA reads TGTGCCAGCAGCTCCACGGGAAACCAAGAGACCCAGTACTTC.

V usage is TRBV19 and J usage is TRBJ2-3; 12 bases fit TRBD2. Looked up from germline, CDR1 is LNHDA and CDR2 is SQIVND (reference sequence). The ends lost 6 bases at V and 4 bases at J; junction bases unmatched: 8. The CDR3 is made up of 16 amino acids. CDR3 nucleotide sequence: TGTGCCAGTAGCCGAGGACTAGCGGGACGCGCAGATACGCAGTATTTT. Its protein is CASSRGLAGRADTQYF.

This clone turned up a few times. The V and J genes are TRBV30 and TRBJ2-2; 8 bases map to TRBD2. CDR1 is GTSNPN, CDR2 SVGIG, per germline (reference sequence). V gave up 2 bases and J gave up 7 bases; unmatched junction bases: 6. There are 14 residues in the CDR3. CDR3 loop: CAWSSGSPNGELFF. The CDR3 DNA sequence: TGTGCCTGGAGTAGCGGGAGCCCGAACGGGGAGCTGTTTTTT.

The J gene is TRBJ1-5, the V gene TRBV19; no clear D. Trimming took 5 bases from V and 3 from J, leaving 14 bases between them. The CDR3 spans 15 residues. The germline V gene encodes CDR1 LNHDA and CDR2 SQIVND (reference sequence). CDR3 loop: CASSETPKLNQPQHF. As DNA, the CDR3 is TGTGCCAGTAGTGAAACGCCAAAACTCAATCAGCCCCAGCATTTT.

The CDR3 protein is CASSQSGSGANVLTF. The CDR3 DNA reads TGTGCCAGCAGCCAGTCGGGCTCTGGGGCCAACGTCCTGACTTTC. The chain carries TRBV3-1 (or the pseudogene TRBV3-2) and TRBJ2-6; no definite D call. V was clipped by 3 bases and J by 0 bases, with 6 bases between them. Germline CDR1 and CDR2: LGHDT and YNNKEL (reference sequence). CDR3 size: 15 residues.

The genes are TRBV5-1 and TRBJ2-5; maybe TRBD1 (5 bases). The germline CDR1 and CDR2 sequences are SGHRS and YFSETQ. There are 16 residues in the CDR3. V lost 7 bases and J 4 bases, leaving 23 bases between the germline ends. The DNA of the CDR3 is TGCGCCAGCTGCTCTTCCCCCAGGGCAACTGTAGAGACCCAGTACTTC. The encoded protein is CASCSSPRATVETQYF.

The chain couples TRBV9 to TRBJ2-5; 9 nucleotides line up with TRBD1. CDR1 and CDR2 from the germline V gene are SGDLS and YYNGEE. The ends lost 6 bases at V and 4 bases at J; junction bases unmatched: 10. The length of the CDR3 is 15 residues. CDR3 sequence reads: CASTLGQGFRETQYF. CDR3 bases: TGTGCCAGCACCTTGGGACAGGGATTTAGAGAGACCCAGTACTTC.

The gene calls are TRBV10-2 and TRBJ2-7; the match to TRBD1 covers 8 bases. The CDR3 has 14 residues. V lost 6 bases to trimming and J lost 0 bases; unmatched junction nucleotides: 4. The germline CDR1 and CDR2 sequences are WSHSY and SAAADI. The CDR3 DNA reads as TGCGCCAGCAGACCGGGACAGGACTCCTACGAGCAGTACTTC. It is translated as CASRPGQDSYEQYF.

The J gene is TRBJ2-1, the V gene TRBV6-5; 11 bases are shared with TRBD2. Losses at the gene ends were 5 bases for V and 9 bases for J; bases not matched to a gene: 6. The CDR3 is 14 amino acids. From germline, CDR1 is MNHEY and CDR2 SVGAGI. CDR3: CASSILAGAIEQFF. The CDR3 DNA sequence: TGTGCCAGCAGTATACTAGCGGGAGCTATTGAGCAGTTCTTC.

This chain joins TRBV7-9 and TRBJ2-5; TRBD1 aligns across 10 bases. Germline V lookup: CDR1 SEHNR, CDR2 FQNEAQ (reference sequence). This CDR3 region has 16 residues. Unmatched junction bases numbered 11, after V lost 5 bases and J lost 5 bases. The CDR3 loop is CASSRYGQGGTETQYF. CDR3 in DNA: TGTGCCAGCAGCCGGTATGGACAGGGGGGGACTGAGACCCAGTACTTC.

The chain carries TRBV28 and TRBJ2-2; 8 nucleotides align to TRBD1. Germline V CDR1 and CDR2: MDHEN, SYDVKM. J lost 7 bases, V lost 8 bases, and 12 bases had no gene match. This CDR3 spans 15 amino acids. CDR3 amino acids: CASLGARGPDGELFF. For the CDR3, the DNA is TGTGCCAGCCTAGGGGCCAGGGGGCCTGACGGGGAGCTGTTTTTT.

V is TRBV2 and J is TRBJ2-5, with 14 bases identical to TRBD2. V lost 4 bases, J lost 2 bases, and 12 bases stayed unmatched. From germline, CDR1 is SNHLY and CDR2 FYNNEI. The CDR3 has 19 residues. The CDR3 bases are TGTGCCAGCAGTGTCGAGACTAGCGGGAGGGCCAAGGTACAAGAGACCCAGTACTTC. Translating it yields CASSVETSGRAKVQETQYF.

The CDR3 loop reads CASSFGTGNIQYF. DNA for the CDR3: TGTGCCAGCAGCTTTGGGACAGGGAACATTCAGTACTTC. V usage is TRBV7-2 and J usage is TRBJ2-4, with 9 bases identical to TRBD1. The CDR3 covers 13 residues. Germline V gene sequence: CDR1 SGHTA, CDR2 FQGNSA. Trimming cost V 3 bases and J 7 bases; bases outside gene matches: 1.

J is TRBJ1-3 and V is TRBV6-4; D gene unclear. The length of the CDR3 is 16 residues. Per germline, CDR1 MRHNA and CDR2 SNTAGT. Between the trimmed V and J ends, which lost 7 bases and 3 bases, there was a span of 19 bases. The chain's CDR3 is CASMVPSEGFGNTIYF. The CDR3 DNA reads TGTGCCAGCATGGTCCCCTCCGAGGGCTTTGGAAACACCATATATTTT.

The J gene is TRBJ2-7, the V gene TRBV29-1, with D tentatively TRBD1 (6 bases). From germline, CDR1 is SQVTM and CDR2 ANQGSEA. CDR3 length equals 12 residues. The V end lost 5 bases, the J end lost 3 bases, and 11 bases lay between the germline ends. The CDR3 DNA reads as TGCAGCGTTATCAGGGGTAACTACGAGCAGTACTTC. This gives the protein CSVIRGNYEQYF.

The genes are TRBV7-3 and TRBJ2-3, with TRBD1 matching 8 bases. Germline-derived CDR1 and CDR2 are SGHTA and FQGTGA. The CDR3 is 14 residues long. Losses at the gene ends were 4 bases for V and 4 bases for J; bases not matched to a gene: 4. CDR3 in DNA: TGTGCCAGCAGCTCTGGGACAGGTGCAGATACGCAGTATTTT. As protein: CASSSGTGADTQYF.